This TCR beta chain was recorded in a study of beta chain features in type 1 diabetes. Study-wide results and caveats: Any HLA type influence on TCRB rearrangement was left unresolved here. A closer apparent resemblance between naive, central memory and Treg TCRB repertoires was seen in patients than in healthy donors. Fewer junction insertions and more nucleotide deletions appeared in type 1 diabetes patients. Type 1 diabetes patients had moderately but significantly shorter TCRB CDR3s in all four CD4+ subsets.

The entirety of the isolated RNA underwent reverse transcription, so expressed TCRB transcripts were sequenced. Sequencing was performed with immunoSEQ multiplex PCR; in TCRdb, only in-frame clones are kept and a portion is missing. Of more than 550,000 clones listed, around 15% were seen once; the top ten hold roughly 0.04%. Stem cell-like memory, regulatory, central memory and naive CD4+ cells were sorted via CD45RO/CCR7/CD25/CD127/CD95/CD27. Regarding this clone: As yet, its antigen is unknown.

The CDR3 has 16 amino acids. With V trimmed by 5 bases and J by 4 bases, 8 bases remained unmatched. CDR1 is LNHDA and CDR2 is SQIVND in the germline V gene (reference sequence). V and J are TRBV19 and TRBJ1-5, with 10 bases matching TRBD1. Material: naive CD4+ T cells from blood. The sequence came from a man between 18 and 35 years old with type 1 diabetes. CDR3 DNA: TGTGCCAGTAGTGATACGGGACAGGGGATAAATCAGCCCCAGCATTTT. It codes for CASSDTGQGINQPQHF.